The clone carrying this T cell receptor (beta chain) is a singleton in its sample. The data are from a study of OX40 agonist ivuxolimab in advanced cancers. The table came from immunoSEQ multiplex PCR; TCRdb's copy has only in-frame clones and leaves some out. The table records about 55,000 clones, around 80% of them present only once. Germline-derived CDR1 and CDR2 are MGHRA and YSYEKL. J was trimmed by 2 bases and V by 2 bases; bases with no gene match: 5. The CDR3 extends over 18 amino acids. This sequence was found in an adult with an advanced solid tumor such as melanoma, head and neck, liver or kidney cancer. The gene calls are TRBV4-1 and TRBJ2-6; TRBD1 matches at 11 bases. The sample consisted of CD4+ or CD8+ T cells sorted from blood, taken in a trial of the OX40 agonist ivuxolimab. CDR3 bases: TGCGCCAGCAGCCAACCTGGACAGGGGGCCACTGGGGCCAACGTCCTGACTTTC. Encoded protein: CASSQPGQGATGANVLTF.